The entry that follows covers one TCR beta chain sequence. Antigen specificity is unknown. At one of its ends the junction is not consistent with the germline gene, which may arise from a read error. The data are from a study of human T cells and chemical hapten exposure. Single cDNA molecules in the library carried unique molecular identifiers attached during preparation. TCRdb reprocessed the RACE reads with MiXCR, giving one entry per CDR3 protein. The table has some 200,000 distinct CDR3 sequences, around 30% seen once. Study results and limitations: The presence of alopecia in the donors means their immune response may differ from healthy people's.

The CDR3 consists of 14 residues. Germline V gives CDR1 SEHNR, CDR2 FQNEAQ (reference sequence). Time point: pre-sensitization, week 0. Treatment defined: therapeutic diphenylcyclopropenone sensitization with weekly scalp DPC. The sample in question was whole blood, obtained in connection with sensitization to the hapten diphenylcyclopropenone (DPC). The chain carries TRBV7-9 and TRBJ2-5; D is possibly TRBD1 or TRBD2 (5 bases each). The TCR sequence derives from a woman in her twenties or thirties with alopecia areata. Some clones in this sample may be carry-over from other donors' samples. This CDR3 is CASSSPGRQGTQYF. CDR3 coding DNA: TGTGCCAGCAGCTCGCCGGGACGGCAAGGGACCCAGTACTTC.